The rows below give T cell receptor beta chains drawn from one sample of a study of blood T cells in healthy people across ages. From the 5' RACE reads, TCRdb called clonotypes with MiXCR, one entry per CDR3 protein. The table shows about 1.1 million distinct CDR3 sequences, with approximately 38% occurring only once. Sample: blood. The source is a man between 18 and 35 years old in good health. CDR3s leave out the opening cysteine and the closing phenylalanine or tryptophan. The order of the fields is J gene, V gene, CDR3 protein.

TRBJ1-4 TRBV5-1 ASRTRGLRKVEKLF
TRBJ1-1 TRBV3-1 ASSRRRVDTEAF
TRBJ1-1 TRBV29-1 SVDNTEAF
TRBJ2-7 TRBV29-1 SVEDTPGSSYEQY
TRBJ1-1 TRBV18 ASSSVGDTEAF
TRBJ2-2 TRBV20-1 SARRAIASTGELF
TRBJ1-1 TRBV2 AIQGIANTEAF
TRBJ1-5 TRBV7-9 ASSPVGFDQPQH
TRBJ1-2 TRBV5-5 ASRQYQGEGGYT
TRBJ1-5 TRBV3-1 ASSQDTGTNQPQH
TRBJ2-3 TRBV7-2 ASSIGTGTVISTDTQY
TRBJ2-1 TRBV2 ASSPGLENEQF
TRBJ2-3 TRBV7-2 ASSLMGGARDKQY
TRBJ2-5 TRBV11-2 ASSIDQNNEQY
TRBJ2-1 TRBV7-2 ASSSGVGRAHNEQF
TRBJ1-2 TRBV4-3 ASSQDHLALANYGYT
TRBJ1-5 TRBV7-2 ASSVLGTSNQPQH
TRBJ2-3 TRBV2 ASRLTSGGIDTQY
TRBJ2-1 TRBV5-1 ASSPDSSEYEQF
TRBJ1-4 TRBV27 ASSDRGSGKLF
- TRBV28 ASSPTLISGGAYNEQY
TRBJ2-7 TRBV10-3 AISEYLGPGQY
TRBJ1-2 TRBV4-2 ASSQEGYLGYGYT
TRBJ2-3 TRBV24-1 ATSPRGGFQTDTQY
TRBJ2-1 TRBV12-3/TRBV12-4 ASKIGAAGSSYNEQF
TRBJ2-2 TRBV6-5 ASSYSGHPNTGELF
TRBJ1-1 TRBV7-2 ASSSDVLGYMNTEAF
TRBJ1-4 TRBV20-1 SAMGQFNEKLF
TRBJ1-2 TRBV14 ASSQEGQGMIGYT
TRBJ1-1 TRBV11-1 ASSRNRDTEAF
TRBJ1-3 TRBV6-6 ASTPPGTRGNTIY
TRBJ2-1 TRBV20-1 SARTGSYNGQF
TRBJ2-5 TRBV6-1 ASSEEVFQETQY
TRBJ1-6 TRBV28 ASRPGASSYNSPLH
TRBJ1-2 TRBV6-6 ASSSRQGRANYGYT
TRBJ1-5 TRBV12-3/TRBV12-4 ASSPGQGSRQPQH
TRBJ2-3 TRBV10-3 AISSAGIESDTQY
TRBJ1-1 TRBV2 ASSETGNMNTEAF
TRBJ2-2 TRBV5-6 ASSFFPGSFGTGELF
TRBJ1-6 TRBV5-1 ASSLEGSDNSPLH
TRBJ2-1 TRBV20-1 SARSAGTPGGNEQF
TRBJ1-6 TRBV18 ASSRTGDSSPLH
TRBJ1-6 TRBV20-1 SARDQESYNSPLH
TRBJ1-1 TRBV7-9 ANNLKALNTEAF
TRBJ2-2 TRBV20-1 SARDSRRGNTGELF
TRBJ1-5 TRBV6-2/TRBV6-3 ASREVDRGNQPQH
TRBJ2-1 TRBV4-3 ASSQDHGSQKSSYNEQF
TRBJ2-3 TRBV12-3/TRBV12-4 ASRKRPTDTQY
TRBJ2-5 TRBV12-5 ASGPDRGETQY
TRBJ1-4 TRBV2 AGRQGRGNEKLF
TRBJ1-1 TRBV20-1 SAVGGNTEAF